This T cell receptor beta chain was sequenced for a study of blood T cell repertoires in COVID-19. The protocol was immunoSEQ multiplex PCR, while the TCRdb copy is restricted to in-frame clones and leaves out a portion. The sample consists of tens of thousands of clones, 65% to 80% of them appearing once. The ends were cut back, 7 bases at V and 10 bases at J, with 13 bases in the middle. The CDR3 spans 11 residues. The V gene's germline CDR1 is MDHEN and CDR2 SYDVKM. The sample comprised peripheral blood. The chain links TRBV28 to TRBJ1-1; possibly TRBD1 for D (6 bases). The sequence came from a human donor in a cohort sampled during active COVID-19. The CDR3 loop is CASTTQGRAFF. CDR3 nucleotides: TGTGCCAGCACGACACAGGGTAGAGCTTTCTTT.